The sequence of this T cell receptor (beta chain) was determined in a study of cytomegalovirus exposure and HLA in healthy donors (TCRdb year 2017). Context from the whole study: According to an earlier analysis of a few hundred of the donors, about 190 million T cells yielded 90 million to 140 million unique TCR beta sequences and approximately 300 Gb of sequence data. All discovery cohort repertoires had been generated using a single sequencing platform. In a later analysis, previously published TCR beta repertoires from some 640 donors were re-analyzed and high-resolution HLA genotyping was added so that TCR occurrence patterns could be studied. Roughly five DR-DQ haplotypes were handled as single units for association and clustering because linkage in the cohort was strong. The study was designed to test whether signatures of past pathogen exposure could be identified by cataloging public T cell receptors. Typing coverage varied by locus: 629-630 donors for A, B, C, DRB1 and DQB1; some 520 for DQA1; 606 for DPA1; some 470 for DPB1. Genome-wide SNP genotypes for about 55% of the 666 donors were used in a later genetic analysis, which treated that subset as a discovery cohort. Donor age, sex, ethnicity and CMV serostatus were compiled alongside the repertoire data. HLA typing covered class I and class II loci at four-digit resolution. An early release that covered some 630 HLA-typed donors contained 250 to 350 gigabases of sequencing data and 70 million to 100 million unique TCR sequences. The later analysis used no new phenotypic data to find candidate immune exposures, relying instead on TCR beta sequences and their occurrence across donors. A separate validation cohort of 90 to 150 different subjects was used in addition to the roughly 700-subject first cohort. Using immunosequencing, the study profiled T cell repertoires from approximately 700 subjects and related those repertoires to cytomegalovirus serostatus. The study combined high-throughput TCR immunosequencing, statistical association of individual TCRs with disease status, and machine learning to predict cytomegalovirus infection status. The genetic ancestry cluster associated with self-reported Caucasian donors included about 84% of the 300 to 400 genotyped donors. Among about 410 genotyped donors of the cohort, an average of roughly 230,000 unique TCR beta nucleotide sequences was sequenced per donor, of which approximately 19% were non-productive. To decide whether each TCR beta V gene segment behaved as functional or pseudogenic, an earlier analysis of some 580 of the donors relied on high-throughput TCR beta sequencing. The paper's findings and limits, for the study overall: CMV serostatus was the only immune exposure information available for the cohort. Linkage disequilibrium might explain the correlated functional status among segregating V segments, but an unknown experimental factor could not be excluded. HLA typing was unavailable for some donors at each locus, so association tests used only the typed subset. In vitro tests confirmed that a few of the cytomegalovirus-associated TCR beta chains recognize cytomegalovirus antigens. In a later analysis, the rate of TCR association differed among HLA loci, with DRB1 alleles having the most associated TCRs and HLA-C alleles having the fewest. The earlier analysis of approximately 560 of the donors excluded 15 to 20 rarely observed V segments, including chromosome 9 orphons, because counts were too low. In an earlier analysis of around 600 of the donors, most TCR beta V segments appeared in productive rearrangements about 87% or about 30% of the time, broadly matching IMGT annotations. When HLA alleles, especially DR and DQ, strongly co-occurred, attributing TCR associations to individual alleles was difficult. A later analysis reported that several top co-occurrence clusters appeared linked to parvovirus B19, influenza, CMV and Epstein-Barr virus. This cohort had only TCR beta chains sequenced, and the lack of alpha or paired-chain data limited which features could be detected. Across donors, most TCR sequences were observed very rarely, whereas some public TCRs were present in many individuals. A group of highly shared sequence variants was considered likely to be a technical artifact of the sequencing pipeline. The study listed approximately 160 TCR beta chains as associated with cytomegalovirus. A further reported finding was that TCR beta sequences accurately predicted the HLA-A and HLA-B alleles for most subjects in the first cohort. At a false discovery rate of 0.05, a later analysis linked around 15,000 TCR beta sequences to specific HLA alleles. In a later analysis, most CMV-associated TCR beta chains were found to appear HLA-restricted, with HLA associations seemingly driven largely by CMV exposure. Sequencing depth was assumed to be roughly uniform across donors in the presence/absence analyses, though that assumption may not hold. Compared with equally common non-associated chains, HLA-associated TCR beta chains in a later analysis were more clonally expanded and had lower generation probabilities. In a later genetic analysis, a missense DCLRE1C variant was associated with V-gene and J-gene trimming of TCR beta chains, and the association was replicated in an independent cohort. The classifier was reported to diagnose cytomegalovirus status with high specificity and sensitivity in both the original cohort and the validation cohort. Compared with the approximately 600-donor mean, donors in an Asian-associated ancestry cluster had fewer N-insertions in productive TCRs, according to a later genetic analysis. According to the authors, the approach could potentially be generalized to other disease states and immunological phenotypes. The 87-base-pair reads could not distinguish some IMGT-functional V segments, including TRBV6-2 and TRBV6-3, so those segments were excluded.

About this clone: This clone's antigen is unknown. No much larger clonotype is one base removed from it; base qualities were not supplied.

The cohort comprised some 700 healthy bone marrow donors. All cohort members were sampled while nominally healthy, although unrecorded immune exposures were likely present. The donor was CMV seronegative and belonged to the group of around 350 seronegative cohort members. A peripheral blood sample was collected from each donor, and TCR beta sequencing was performed on peripheral blood mononuclear cells. The Qiagen DNeasy Blood Extraction Kit was used to extract genomic DNA from the blood cell samples. Library generation was performed with the immunoSEQ multiplex PCR assay. For the multiplex PCR, a mixture combining 60 forward primers for TCR Vbeta segments and 13 reverse primers for TCR Jbeta segments was used. A multiplex PCR assay on genomic DNA amplified the CDR3 region of rearranged TCR beta genes. The Illumina HiSeq System was used to sequence the amplified TCR beta libraries as 87-base-pair reads. Per the source publication's procedure: A later analysis counted some 80 million unique TCR beta chains across the 550 to 750 repertoires, and 10 million to 12 million of these chains were shared by at least two donors. To remove PCR and sequencing errors, raw reads were error-corrected and collapsed into unique sequences using a nearest-neighbor algorithm that merged closely related sequences. To assign V, D and J gene segments, CDR3 sequences were aligned to IMGT reference sequences. For a sequence to be retained, a match of at least six nucleotides to both a V gene segment and a J gene segment was required. A rearrangement counted as productive if the CDR3 had no stop codons and remained in frame with V and J, and every other rearrangement counted as non-productive. CDR3 was defined according to IMGT convention as the region running from the second conserved V-encoded cysteine to the conserved J-encoded phenylalanine. Sequences without an unambiguous match to a single V gene segment were excluded from the earlier analysis of approximately 600 of the donors. An earlier analysis of under 750 of the donors called V segments functional above 56.7% productive rearrangements and segregating when the between-donor standard deviation exceeded 5%. A statistical classification framework was developed to diagnose cytomegalovirus status using the catalog of TCR beta chain sequences. In a later analysis, TCR nucleotide sequences were compared against IMGT/GENE-DB human TR gene sequences so that V and J genes could be assigned. Using the TCRdist pipeline, a later analysis assigned CDR3 sequences along with most-parsimonious VDJ recombination scenarios. In a later analysis, each TCR beta chain was defined by its CDR3 amino acid sequence together with its V-gene family, and reads without a unique V-gene family were excluded. A later analysis removed 592 highly shared, low-generation-probability nucleotide sequences to deal with suspected cross-contamination and a sequencing artifact. In a later analysis, a clonal expansion index was calculated for each public chain from normalized within-repertoire ranks of inferred template counts. In a later analysis, generation probabilities were computed with a VDJ recombination model fitted to out-of-frame rearrangements, and the resulting probabilities were checked against IGoR. Hypergeometric tests were used in a later analysis to score TCR-TCR, TCR-HLA and TCR-CMV co-occurrence, with a repertoire-size bias correction applied to the TCR pairs. False discovery rates were estimated in a later analysis by permuting HLA or CMV assignments 20 times. In a later analysis, co-occurring TCRs were grouped using DBSCAN, and TCRdist sequence similarity was added for clustering within HLA-allele-positive subsets. Co-occurrence clustering excluded repertoires with fewer than 30,000 or more than 120,000 public chains, plus five with anomalous nucleotide sharing. Not all clones reach the TCRdb copy of this immuneACCESS table, which keeps in-frame sequences only. Checked studies attribute under half of the gap to unresolved V genes and leave the rest unexplained. The V and J calls and clone size are taken from that table; D and trimming were inferred from the DNA. The sample contains some 120,000 clones, roughly two thirds of them found a single time. The ten largest clones capture over 2% of the sample.

At the junction V is shortened by 0 bases and J by 1 base; bases outside the gene matches: 3. From the germline V gene, CDR1 is SGDLS and CDR2 is YYNGEE. From its cysteine to its phenylalanine, the CDR3 spans 17 amino acids. CDR3 DNA is the only sequence kept; it has 51 bases, read in frame from the first base. In this chain, TRBV9 is recombined with TRBJ2-1; 11 bases in the middle match TRBD2. Sequenced input: PBMCs. The TCR comes from a woman in her twenties or thirties in good health and CMV-seronegative. Read as DNA, the sequence is TGTGCCAGCAGCGTAGAACTAGCGGGAGTATCCTACAATGAGCAGTTCTTC. Protein translation: CASSVELAGVSYNEQFF. Extended through the reference TRBV9 and TRBJ2-1 proteins, this CDR3 yields the full variable domain: DSGVTQTPKHLITATGQRVTLRCSPRSGDLSVYWYQQSLDQGLQFLIQYYNGEERAKGNILERFSAQQFPDLHSELNLSSLELGDSALYFCASSVELAGVSYNEQFFGPGTRLTVL.